Detailed here is one T cell receptor (beta chain). Its antigen has not been determined. No much larger clone exists at a distance of one base, and base qualities are not known. No immunosuppressive medication had been given to the ulcerative colitis patients before the diagnostic colonoscopy. A blood sample was drawn at the time of the colonoscopy. The Wizard kit (Promega) was used to extract genomic DNA from the blood and intestinal samples. The junction carries 15 bases between V and J, which are trimmed by 3 bases and 7 bases respectively. Per the germline V gene (reference sequence), LNHDA is the CDR1 and SQIVND is the CDR2. Including cysteine and phenylalanine, the CDR3 has 14 amino acids. The read is trimmed to its CDR3 DNA, 42 bases read in frame from base 1. Using the immunoSEQ TRB Survey service, rearranged CDR3 beta regions were amplified from genomic DNA with multiplex V and J primers. To keep sequencing depth the same across samples, survey-level depth of up to 500,000 reads per sample was applied. Libraries were purified, pooled and sequenced on Illumina technology. From the authors' description of their analysis: immunoSEQ online tools were used for productive clonality, sample overlap, pairwise scatters, CDR3 beta length, V/D/J gene usage and productiveness. Calculated diversity was the number of unique rearrangements divided by total templates times 100; Shannon and Simpson indices were also computed. Principal component analysis was performed on Z-score normalized data with the R prcomp function and the ggbiplot package. Morisita's index was used to quantify blood-rectal clonal overlap within each subject. TCRdb's version of the immuneACCESS table is confined to in-frame rearrangements and falls short of the full clone set. An unresolved V gene accounts for under half of the shortfall where checked; the remainder is of unknown origin. That table gives V, J and clone size, and the DNA gave D and trimming. Here the sample has around 64,000 clones; over 65% occur a single time. Over 4% of the sample is taken by the ten largest.

This entry comes from a study of pediatric ulcerative colitis (dated by TCRdb to between 2018 and 2020). Study-wide context: Pancolitis was present in roughly 7 ulcerative colitis patients and left-sided colitis in two, and histology consistent with ulcerative colitis was found in all of these patients. From under ten newly diagnosed, treatment-naive pediatric ulcerative colitis patients and a few non-IBD control children, paired blood and rectal samples were collected. Using the Pediatric Ulcerative Colitis Activity Index, a couple of patients were classed as having mild disease, several as having moderate disease and three as having acute severe colitis. Study-wide conclusions, independent of this receptor: Two rectal CDR3 clonotypes turned up in every ulcerative colitis patient but in none of the controls. Because the repertoires came from total lymphocyte DNA, rare subsets such as regulatory T cells may have patterns that are not reflected. Only a few individuals were included in the healthy control group, which was small. Compared with controls, ulcerative colitis patients showed significantly higher autologous blood-rectal clonal overlap, a finding that suggests increased T cell trafficking to inflamed tissue. Controls, mild-moderate and acute severe colitis patients were separated by rectal repertoire features, and reduced rectal diversity due to clonal expansions was observed in acute severe colitis. A couple of patients' blood samples yielded substantially fewer templates for technical reasons and were excluded from blood-rectal overlap analysis.

This sequence uses TRBV19 and TRBJ1-2; the best D guess is TRBD1, with 5 bases matching. The TCR originated in a boy aged 10-17 years with moderate ulcerative colitis. The material sequenced was blood. The nucleotide sequence is TGTGCCAGTAGTATTAGGCGCCGGGGGAGTGGCTACACCTTC. Translated, it gives CASSIRRRGSGYTF.